What follows is one T cell receptor beta chain and its context. Its antigen remains unidentified. Base-call qualities are not available, and no considerably larger clone is one nucleotide away. This specimen belongs to a study of T cell changes during pregnancy in multiple sclerosis (dated by TCRdb to between 2018 and 2020). For context, the study as a whole: The study examined how the T cell repertoire changed over the course of pregnancy in women with multiple sclerosis.

The library was prepared using the immunoSEQ multiplex PCR assay. TCRdb retrieved this table from immuneACCESS and kept in-frame rearrangements only. Not all clones are present; in checked studies, unresolved V genes account for under half, and no reason is known for the remainder. This sample is represented by 80,000 to 95,000 clones; more than 90% of them were singletons. Jointly, the top ten make up more than 1% of the sample. Trimming accounts for 3 bases at V and 3 bases at J, while the number of junction bases matched to no gene is 7. Per the germline V gene (reference sequence), SGHNT is the CDR1 and YYREEE is the CDR2. From the cysteine through the phenylalanine, the CDR3 covers 16 amino acids. Just CDR3 DNA is preserved here, 48 bases in frame from base 1.

The sequence links TRBV5-4 to TRBJ2-2, with 8 junctional bases fitting TRBD2. The specimen was peripheral blood, collected in the second trimester of pregnancy. The clonotype was recovered from a female donor with multiple sclerosis, enrolled in a pregnancy study. The CDR3 corresponds to CASSSGRAGDTGELFF. The DNA is TGTGCCAGCAGCTCCGGGAGGGCGGGAGACACCGGGGAGCTGTTTTTT.